The clone carrying this TCR beta chain was recorded once. What it recognizes is unknown. Researchers used the Oncomine TCR Beta short-read assay to sequence DNA from cultured CD4+ T cells. Using the QIAamp micro DNA kit, genomic DNA was extracted from the CD4+ T cells that had been cultured. TCRdb reprocessed the PCR reads with MiXCR, giving one entry per CDR3 protein. The profile shows 15,000 to 20,000 distinct CDR3 sequences, less than 60% of them singletons. The treatment was: roughly nine-day PBMC culture with coronavirus spike peptide pools or control peptides (ViraFEST assay). The data originate from a study of vaccination and CD4 T cells after COVID-19. V was pared by 6 bases and J by 3 bases, with 9 bases of the junction left unmatched. Germline V gene sequence: CDR1 MNHNS, CDR2 SASEGT. This CDR3 contains 15 residues.

The receptor comes from a human donor who had recovered from COVID-19. J is TRBJ2-3 and V is TRBV6-1; 7 bases map to TRBD2. The sequenced sample was CD4+ T cells from blood, cultured in vitro. The CDR3 region is CASRQRGEGTDTQYF. The CDR3 DNA sequence: TGTGCCAGCAGACAACGGGGGGAGGGGACAGATACGCAGTATTTT.